This TCR beta chain was documented in a study of blood T cells in healthy people across ages. CDR1 SEHNR and CDR2 FQNEAQ come from the germline V gene (reference sequence). The CDR3 length is 15 residues. Trimming removed 5 bases from V and 0 bases from J, with 14 bases in between. Through a sample-barcoded 5' primer and a J-beta primer mix, a second PCR was run for roughly 6 to 12 cycles. TCRdb recomputed calls from the 5' RACE reads with MiXCR, one row per CDR3 protein. The sample has around 800,000 distinct CDR3 sequences; approximately 44% are singletons. This sequence joins TRBV7-9 and TRBJ2-7; weak D call: TRBD2 (5 bases). This clonotype originated in a man aged 55-75 years in good health. The sample taken for sequencing was blood. As DNA, the CDR3 is TGTGCCAGCAGCCTACCGGGATCGAGCTCCTACGAGCAGTACTTC. It specifies CASSLPGSSSYEQYF.